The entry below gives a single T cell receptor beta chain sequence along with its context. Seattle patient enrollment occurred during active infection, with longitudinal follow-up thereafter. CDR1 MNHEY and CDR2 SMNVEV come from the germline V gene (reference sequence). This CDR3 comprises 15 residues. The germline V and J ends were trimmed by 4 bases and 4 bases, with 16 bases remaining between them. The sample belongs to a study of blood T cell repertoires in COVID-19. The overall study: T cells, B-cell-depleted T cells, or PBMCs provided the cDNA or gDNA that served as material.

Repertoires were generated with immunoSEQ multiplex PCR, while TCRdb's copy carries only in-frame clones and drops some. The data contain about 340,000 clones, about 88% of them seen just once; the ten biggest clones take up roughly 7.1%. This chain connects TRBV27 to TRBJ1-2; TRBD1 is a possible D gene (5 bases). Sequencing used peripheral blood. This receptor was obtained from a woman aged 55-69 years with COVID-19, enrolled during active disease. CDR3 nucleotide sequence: TGTGCCAGCAGTTGGGGCGGACACAACCTCTATGGCTACACCTTC. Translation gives CASSWGGHNLYGYTF.